This T cell receptor beta chain was sequenced for a study of cytotoxic CD8 clonotypes in ibrutinib-treated CLL. Study in general: Responses: some 24 partial, 2 complete; after median around 68 months, around 15 stayed remitted, around twelve progressed. General observations from the study: The study found clonality rose at ibrutinib response, then fell toward baseline at progression.

Turning to this clone: Its specificity is unknown.

Method: immunoSEQ multiplex PCR; TCRdb's copy keeps in-frame clones and lacks some. The sample carries about 89,000 clones, approximately 82% recorded once. The clonotype comes from a human donor with chronic lymphocytic leukemia. The sample consisted of PBMCs, taken after 12 months of ibrutinib treatment.

In nucleotides, the CDR3 is TGTGCCAGCAGTGAGGAGGGAAGAGTGTACACCGGGGAGCTGTTTTTT. Protein: CASSEEGRVYTGELFF. The chain couples TRBV6-1 to TRBJ2-2; the D gene is possibly TRBD2 (6 bases). The CDR3 length is 16 residues. Germline CDR1 is MNHNS and CDR2 is SASEGT. Trimming shortened V by 3 bases and J by 3 bases, and 14 bases separated the two germline ends.